This entry features one T cell receptor beta chain sequence. The antigen is unknown. The sample belongs to a study of cytomegalovirus exposure and HLA in healthy donors. Data came from immunoSEQ multiplex PCR; TCRdb stores just in-frame clones and leaves some out. The profile shows around 63,000 clones, 80% to 90% of them singletons. General study results and limits: That first-cohort TCR clusters tended to co-occur in the roughly 130 validation repertoires was found in a later analysis. Most TCR sequences were uncommon, yet certain public TCRs appeared in many donors. Reports described diagnosis of cytomegalovirus status by the classifier as highly specific and sensitive.

The CDR3 loop spans 14 amino acids. The germline V gene has CDR1 KGHSH and CDR2 LQKENI. Trimming took off 3 bases at V and 2 bases at J, with 10 bases between the two ends. This chain connects TRBV18 to TRBJ2-5; D uncertain. The sequenced sample was PBMCs. The source is a woman under 30 in good health and CMV-seronegative. The CDR3 DNA sequence: TGTGCCAGCTCACCCGTAAACGGTCAAGAGACCCAGTACTTC. The encoded protein is CASSPVNGQETQYF.